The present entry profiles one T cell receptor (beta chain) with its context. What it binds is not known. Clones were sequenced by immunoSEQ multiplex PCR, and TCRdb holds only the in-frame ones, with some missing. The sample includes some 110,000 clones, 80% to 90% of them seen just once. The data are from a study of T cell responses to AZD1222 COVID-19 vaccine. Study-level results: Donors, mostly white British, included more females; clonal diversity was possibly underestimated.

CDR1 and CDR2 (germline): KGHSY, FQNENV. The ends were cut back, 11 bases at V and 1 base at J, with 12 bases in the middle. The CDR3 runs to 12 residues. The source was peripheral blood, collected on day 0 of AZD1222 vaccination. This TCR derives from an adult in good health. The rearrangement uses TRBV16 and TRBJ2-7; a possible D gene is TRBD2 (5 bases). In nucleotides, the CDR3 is TGTGCCTCCAAGGAGGTTTCCTACGAGCAGTACTTC. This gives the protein CASKEVSYEQYF.